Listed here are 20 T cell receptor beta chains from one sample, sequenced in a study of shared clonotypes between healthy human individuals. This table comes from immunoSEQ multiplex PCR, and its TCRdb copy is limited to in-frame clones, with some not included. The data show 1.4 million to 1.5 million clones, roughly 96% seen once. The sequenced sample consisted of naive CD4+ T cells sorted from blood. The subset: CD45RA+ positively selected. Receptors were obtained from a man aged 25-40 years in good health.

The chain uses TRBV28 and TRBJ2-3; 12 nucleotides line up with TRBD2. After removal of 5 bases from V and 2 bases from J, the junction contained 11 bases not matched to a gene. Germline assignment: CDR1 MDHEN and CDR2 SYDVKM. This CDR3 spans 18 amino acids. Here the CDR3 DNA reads TGTGCCAGCAGTCAACCTAGCGGGAGGGTCCGAAACACAGATACGCAGTATTTT. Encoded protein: CASSQPSGRVRNTDTQYF.

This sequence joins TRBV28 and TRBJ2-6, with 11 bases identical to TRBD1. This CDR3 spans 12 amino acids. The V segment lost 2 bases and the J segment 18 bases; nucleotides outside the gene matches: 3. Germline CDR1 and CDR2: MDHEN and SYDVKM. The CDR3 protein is CASSLGTGGKTF. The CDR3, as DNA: TGTGCCAGCAGTTTAGGGACAGGGGGGAAGACTTTC.

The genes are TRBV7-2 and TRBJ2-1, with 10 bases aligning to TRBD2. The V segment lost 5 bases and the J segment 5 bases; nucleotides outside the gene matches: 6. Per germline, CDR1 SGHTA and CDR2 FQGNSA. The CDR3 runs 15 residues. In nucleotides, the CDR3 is TGTGCCAGCAGCATTAGCGGGAGGTCTGACAATGAGCAGTTCTTC. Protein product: CASSISGRSDNEQFF.

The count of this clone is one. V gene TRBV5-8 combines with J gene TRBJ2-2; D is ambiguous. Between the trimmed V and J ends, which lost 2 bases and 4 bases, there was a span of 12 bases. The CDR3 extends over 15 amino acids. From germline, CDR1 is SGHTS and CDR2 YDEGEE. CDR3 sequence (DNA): TGTGCCAGCAGCTTCGTCCGGGTTACCACCGGGGAGCTGTTTTTT. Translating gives CASSFVRVTTGELFF. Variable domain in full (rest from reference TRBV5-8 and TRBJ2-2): EAGVTQSPTHLIKTRGQQATLRCSPISGHTSVYWYQQALGLGLQFLLWYDEGEERNRGNFPPRFSGRQFPNYSSELNVNALELEDSALYLCASSFVRVTTGELFFGEGSRLTVL.

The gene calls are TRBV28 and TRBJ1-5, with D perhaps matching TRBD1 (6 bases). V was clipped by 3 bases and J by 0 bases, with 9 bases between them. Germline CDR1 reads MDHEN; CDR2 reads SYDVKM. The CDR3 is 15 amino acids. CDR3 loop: CASSLGGHSNQPQHF. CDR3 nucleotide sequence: TGTGCCAGCAGTTTGGGGGGACATAGCAATCAGCCCCAGCATTTT. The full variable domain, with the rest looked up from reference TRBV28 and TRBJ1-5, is DVKVTQSSRYLVKRTGEKVFLECVQDMDHENMFWYRQDPGLGLRLIYFSYDVKMKEKGDIPEGYSVSREKKERFSLILESASTNQTSMYLCASSLGGHSNQPQHFGDGTRLSIL.

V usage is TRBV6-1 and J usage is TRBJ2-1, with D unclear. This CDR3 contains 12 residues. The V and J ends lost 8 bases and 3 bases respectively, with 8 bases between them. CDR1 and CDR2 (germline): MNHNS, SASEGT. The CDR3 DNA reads TGTGCCAGCTACCCCAACTACAATGAGCAGTTCTTC. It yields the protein CASYPNYNEQFF.

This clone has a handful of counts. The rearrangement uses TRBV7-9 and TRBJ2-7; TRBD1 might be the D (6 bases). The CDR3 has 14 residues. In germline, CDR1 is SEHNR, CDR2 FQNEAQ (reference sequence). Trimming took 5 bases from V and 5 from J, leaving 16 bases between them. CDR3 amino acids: CASSVRTVSDEQYF. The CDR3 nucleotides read TGTGCCAGCAGCGTCCGGACAGTCTCGGACGAGCAGTACTTC.

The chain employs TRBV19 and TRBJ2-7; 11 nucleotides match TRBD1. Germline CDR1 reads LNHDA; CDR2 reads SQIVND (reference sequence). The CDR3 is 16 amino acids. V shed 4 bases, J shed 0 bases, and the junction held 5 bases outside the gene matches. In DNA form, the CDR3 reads TGTGCCAGTAGTAGAGGACAGGGGGCAAGCTCCTACGAGCAGTACTTC. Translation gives CASSRGQGASSYEQYF.

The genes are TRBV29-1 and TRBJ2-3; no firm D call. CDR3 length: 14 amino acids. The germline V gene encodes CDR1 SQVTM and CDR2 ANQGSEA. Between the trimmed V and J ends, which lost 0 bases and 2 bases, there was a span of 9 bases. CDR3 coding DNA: TGCAGCGTTGAAGATCAGCTCAACACAGATACGCAGTATTTT. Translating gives CSVEDQLNTDTQYF.

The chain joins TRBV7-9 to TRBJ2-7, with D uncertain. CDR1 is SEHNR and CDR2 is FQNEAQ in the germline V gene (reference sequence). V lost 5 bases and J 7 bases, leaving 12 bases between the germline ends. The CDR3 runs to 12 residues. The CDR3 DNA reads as TGTGCCAGCAGCCCCCAGGTTCGGGAGCAGTACTTC. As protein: CASSPQVREQYF.

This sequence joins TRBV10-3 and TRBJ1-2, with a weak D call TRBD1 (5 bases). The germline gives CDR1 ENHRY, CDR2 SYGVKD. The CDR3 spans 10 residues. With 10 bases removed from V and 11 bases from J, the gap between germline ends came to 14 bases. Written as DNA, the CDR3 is TGTGCCACCGCCGCCGGGGGGTACACCTTC. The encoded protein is CATAAGGYTF.

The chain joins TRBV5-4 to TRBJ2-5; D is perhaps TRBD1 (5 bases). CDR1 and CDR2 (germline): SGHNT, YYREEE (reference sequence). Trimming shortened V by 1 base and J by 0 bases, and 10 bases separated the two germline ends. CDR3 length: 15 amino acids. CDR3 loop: CASSLRRQNQETQYF. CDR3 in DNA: TGTGCCAGCAGCTTGAGAAGACAGAACCAAGAGACCCAGTACTTC. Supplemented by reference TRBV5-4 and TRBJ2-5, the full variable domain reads ETGVTQSPTHLIKTRGQQVTLRCSSQSGHNTVSWYQQALGQGPQFIFQYYREEENGRGNFPPRFSGLQFPNYSSELNVNALELDDSALYLCASSLRRQNQETQYFGPGTRLLVL.

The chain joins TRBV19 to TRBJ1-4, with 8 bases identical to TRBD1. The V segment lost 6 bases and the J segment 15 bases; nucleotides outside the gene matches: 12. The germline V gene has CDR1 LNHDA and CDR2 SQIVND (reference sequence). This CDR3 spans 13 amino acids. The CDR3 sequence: CASSLRRGTGVFF. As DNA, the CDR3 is TGTGCCAGTAGCTTGAGGAGGGGGACAGGAGTGTTTTTT.

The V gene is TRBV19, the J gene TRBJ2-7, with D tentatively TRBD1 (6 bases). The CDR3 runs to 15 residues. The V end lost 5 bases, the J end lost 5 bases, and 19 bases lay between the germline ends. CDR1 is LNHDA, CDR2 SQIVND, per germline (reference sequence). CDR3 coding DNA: TGTGCCAGTAGTGACTCCGACAGGTTGAGTAACGAGCAGTACTTC. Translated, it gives CASSDSDRLSNEQYF. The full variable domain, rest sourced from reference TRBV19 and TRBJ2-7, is DGGITQSPKYLFRKEGQNVTLSCEQNLNHDAMYWYRQDPGQGLRLIYYSQIVNDFQKGDIAEGYSVSREKKESFPLTVTSAQKNPTAFYLCASSDSDRLSNEQYFGPGTRLTVT.

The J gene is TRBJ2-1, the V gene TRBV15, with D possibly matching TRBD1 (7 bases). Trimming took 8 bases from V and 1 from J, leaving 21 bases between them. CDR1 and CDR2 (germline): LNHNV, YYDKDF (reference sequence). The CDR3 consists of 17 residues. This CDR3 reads CATRGGGDRESYNEQFF. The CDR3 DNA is TGTGCCACCCGCGGAGGGGGCGACCGGGAATCCTACAATGAGCAGTTCTTC.

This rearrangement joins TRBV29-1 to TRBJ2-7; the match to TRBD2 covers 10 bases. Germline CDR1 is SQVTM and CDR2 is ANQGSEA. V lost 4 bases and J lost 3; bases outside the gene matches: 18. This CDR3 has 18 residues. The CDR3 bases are TGCAGCGTTGTCGGGCACAGGGGCGTAGCGGGAGGCTTCTACGAGCAGTACTTC. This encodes CSVVGHRGVAGGFYEQYF.

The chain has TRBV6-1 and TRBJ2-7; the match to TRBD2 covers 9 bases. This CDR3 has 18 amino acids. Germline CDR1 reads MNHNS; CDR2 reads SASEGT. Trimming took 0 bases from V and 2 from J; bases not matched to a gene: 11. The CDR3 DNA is TGTGCCAGCAGTGAAGCGCTTCGAGGACTAGCGAAACCCTACGAGCAGTACTTC. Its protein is CASSEALRGLAKPYEQYF.

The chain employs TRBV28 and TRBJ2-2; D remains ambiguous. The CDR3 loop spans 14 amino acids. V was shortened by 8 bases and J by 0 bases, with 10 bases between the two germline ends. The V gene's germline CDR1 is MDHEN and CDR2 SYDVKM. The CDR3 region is CASEKRANTGELFF. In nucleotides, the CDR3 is TGTGCCAGCGAAAAAAGGGCGAACACCGGGGAGCTGTTTTTT. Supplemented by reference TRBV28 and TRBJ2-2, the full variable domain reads DVKVTQSSRYLVKRTGEKVFLECVQDMDHENMFWYRQDPGLGLRLIYFSYDVKMKEKGDIPEGYSVSREKKERFSLILESASTNQTSMYLCASEKRANTGELFFGEGSRLTVL.

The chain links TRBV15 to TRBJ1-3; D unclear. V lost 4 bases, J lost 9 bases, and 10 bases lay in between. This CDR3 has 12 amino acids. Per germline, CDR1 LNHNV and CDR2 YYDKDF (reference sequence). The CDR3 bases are TGTGCCACCAGCATGCTTTTAGGCACCATATATTTT. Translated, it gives CATSMLLGTIYF. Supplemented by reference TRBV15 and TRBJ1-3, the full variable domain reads DAMVIQNPRYQVTQFGKPVTLSCSQTLNHNVMYWYQQKSSQAPKLLFHYYDKDFNNEADTPDNFQSRRPNTSFCFLDIRSPGLGDTAMYLCATSMLLGTIYFGEGSWLTVV.

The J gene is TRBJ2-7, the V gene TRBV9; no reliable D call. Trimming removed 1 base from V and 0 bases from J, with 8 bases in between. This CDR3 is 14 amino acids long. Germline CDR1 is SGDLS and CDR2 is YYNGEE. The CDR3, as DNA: TGTGCCAGCAGCGTACACACAAGCTCCTACGAGCAGTACTTC. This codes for CASSVHTSSYEQYF.